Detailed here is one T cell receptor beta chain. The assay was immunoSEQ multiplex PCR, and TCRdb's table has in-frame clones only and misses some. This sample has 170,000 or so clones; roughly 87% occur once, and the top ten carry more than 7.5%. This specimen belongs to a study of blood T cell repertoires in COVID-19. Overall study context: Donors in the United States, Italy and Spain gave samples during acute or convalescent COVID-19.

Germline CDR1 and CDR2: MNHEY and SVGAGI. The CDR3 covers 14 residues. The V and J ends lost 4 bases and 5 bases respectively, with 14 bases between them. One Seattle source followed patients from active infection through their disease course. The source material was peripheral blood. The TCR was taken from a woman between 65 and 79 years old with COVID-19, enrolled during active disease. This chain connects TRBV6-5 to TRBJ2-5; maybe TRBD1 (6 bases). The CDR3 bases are TGTGCCAGCAGTTCTCGAGGGGGAGAGGAGACCCAGTACTTC. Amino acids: CASSSRGGEETQYF.